Listed below are T cell receptor beta chains from one sample, sequenced in a study of regulatory and conventional T cells in RAG deficiency. TCRdb's table, derived via immunoSEQ multiplex PCR, lists solely in-frame clones and lacks some. Of around 30,000 clones detected, about 91% appear once; the ten largest clones hold roughly an eighth. This sample also belongs to another study, concerning regulatory T cells.

The source material was CD8+ T cells sorted from blood. The receptor source for this set is a human donor in good health. Each CDR3 is given with its conserved first and last residue. Fields, in order: D gene, J gene, V gene, clone size, CDR3 DNA, CDR3 protein. A D gene is named only where the DNA matches it firmly. Some rows mark clone size as missing; the rest say once, few, many or name a class of expanded clone.

D: -
J: TRBJ1-2
V: TRBV5-6
size: once
DNA: TGTGCCAGCAGTCGGGACCGTGGCTACACCTTC
CDR3: CASSRDRGYTF

D: -
J: TRBJ2-3
V: TRBV18
size: few
DNA: TGTGCCAGCTCACCCCCCGCCGCCGATACGCAGTATTTT
CDR3: CASSPPAADTQYF

D: TRBD1
J: TRBJ1-5
V: TRBV7-9
size: -
DNA: TGTGCCAGCAGCGACAGGGGCCGCCTTGGAAATTTT
CDR3: CASSDRGRLGNF

D: TRBD1
J: TRBJ1-5
V: TRBV19
size: -
DNA: TGTGCCAGTAGTATTGGGACAGGGATAGGACAGCCCCAGCATTTT
CDR3: CASSIGTGIGQPQHF

D: -
J: TRBJ1-6
V: TRBV7-8
size: -
DNA: TGTGCCAGCACCCAGGACCGAACGCTTAATTCACCCCTCCACTTT
CDR3: CASTQDRTLNSPLHF

D: TRBD2
J: TRBJ2-7
V: TRBV6-1
size: -
DNA: TGTGCCAGCAGTGATTTTAGGCTAGCGGGGGGCGACTACGAGCAGTACTTC
CDR3: CASSDFRLAGGDYEQYF

D: TRBD1
J: TRBJ2-3
V: TRBV29-1
size: -
DNA: TGCAGCGTTGGGGACAGGGGGCAGGCAGATACGCAGTATTTT
CDR3: CSVGDRGQADTQYF

D: -
J: TRBJ2-7
V: TRBV19
size: -
DNA: TGTGCCAGTAGTATCCAACCGGCAGGGACCTACGAGCAGTACTTC
CDR3: CASSIQPAGTYEQYF

D: TRBD1
J: TRBJ1-1
V: TRBV19
size: -
DNA: TGTGCCAGTAGTATCGGGACAGCTAGCGCGGCTTTCTTT
CDR3: CASSIGTASAAFF

D: -
J: TRBJ1-2
V: TRBV2
size: -
DNA: TGTGCCAGCAGTTCCGTAAGGGGCGGGAGCTATGGCTACACCTTC
CDR3: CASSSVRGGSYGYTF

D: -
J: TRBJ1-1
V: TRBV4-1
size: -
DNA: TGCGCCAGCAGCCAAGCTAACCTCGGGGGAGCAGCTGAAGCTTTCTTT
CDR3: CASSQANLGGAAEAFF

D: TRBD1
J: TRBJ1-4
V: TRBV12-5
size: few
DNA: TGTGCTAGTGGCGACGACAGGGGGGAGGAAAAACTGTTTTTT
CDR3: CASGDDRGEEKLFF

D: TRBD2
J: TRBJ2-7
V: TRBV23-1
size: -
DNA: TGCGCCAGCAGGCGGGGGTTCTACGAGCAGTACTTC
CDR3: CASRRGFYEQYF

D: -
J: TRBJ1-1
V: TRBV19
size: -
DNA: TGTGCCAGTAGTATGACAGTGAACACTGAAGCTTTCTTT
CDR3: CASSMTVNTEAFF

D: TRBD2
J: TRBJ2-1
V: TRBV27
size: -
DNA: TGTGCCAGCAGCGACGGGGTTGGTAGCGGGTACAATGAGCAGTTCTTC
CDR3: CASSDGVGSGYNEQFF

D: -
J: TRBJ2-3
V: TRBV11-2
size: -
DNA: TGTGCCAGCAGCTTAGACACAGATACGCAGTATTTT
CDR3: CASSLDTDTQYF

D: TRBD1
J: TRBJ1-4
V: TRBV18
size: -
DNA: TGTGCCAGCTCACCTCAAACAGGGGGCAGCGAAAAACTGTTTTTT
CDR3: CASSPQTGGSEKLFF

D: -
J: TRBJ1-2
V: TRBV19
size: -
DNA: TGTGCCAGTAGTACTCCAGTAGGGATGTTCTATGGCTACACCTTC
CDR3: CASSTPVGMFYGYTF

D: TRBD1
J: TRBJ1-1
V: TRBV27
size: once
DNA: TGTGCCAGCAGTTGGGACAGGGGGCCTGGTGAAGCTTTCTTT
CDR3: CASSWDRGPGEAFF

D: TRBD1
J: TRBJ1-2
V: TRBV9
size: -
DNA: TGTGCCAGCAGCTTGGGACAGGGGGCCTATGGCTACACCTTC
CDR3: CASSLGQGAYGYTF

D: TRBD2
J: TRBJ2-1
V: TRBV28
size: -
DNA: TGTGCCAGCAGTCAGCCCCGCGGGAGGGCTTCCGAGCAGTTCTTC
CDR3: CASSQPRGRASEQFF

D: -
J: TRBJ1-4
V: TRBV4-1
size: -
DNA: TGCGCCAGCAGCCATTTACAGGGAAAACTGTTTTTT
CDR3: CASSHLQGKLFF